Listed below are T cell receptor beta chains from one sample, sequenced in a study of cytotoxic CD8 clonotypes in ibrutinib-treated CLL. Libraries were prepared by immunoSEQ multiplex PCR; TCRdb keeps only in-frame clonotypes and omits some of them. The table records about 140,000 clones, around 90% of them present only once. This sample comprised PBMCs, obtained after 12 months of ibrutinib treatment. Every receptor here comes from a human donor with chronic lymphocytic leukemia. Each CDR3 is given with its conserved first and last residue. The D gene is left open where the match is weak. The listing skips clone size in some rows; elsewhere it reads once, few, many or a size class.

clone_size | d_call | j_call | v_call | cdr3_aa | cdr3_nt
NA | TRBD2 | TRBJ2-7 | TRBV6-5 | CASSYRPSGTEQYF | TGTGCCAGCAGTTACCGGCCTAGCGGGACCGAGCAGTACTTC
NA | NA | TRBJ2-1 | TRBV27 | CASSPPRGTRHSYNEQFF | TGTGCCAGCAGTCCCCCTCGAGGAACGAGGCACTCCTACAATGAGCAGTTCTTC
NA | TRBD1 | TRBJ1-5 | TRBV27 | CASTTGDRQPQHF | TGTGCCAGCACGACAGGGGATCGGCAGCCCCAGCATTTT
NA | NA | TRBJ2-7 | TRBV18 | CASSPSSQANYEQYF | TGTGCCAGCTCACCTTCATCACAGGCCAACTACGAGCAGTACTTC
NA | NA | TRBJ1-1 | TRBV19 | CASSIFRGNTEAFF | TGTGCCAGTAGTATATTCCGGGGGAACACTGAAGCTTTCTTT
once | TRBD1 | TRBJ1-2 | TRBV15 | CATSRAVSTGNGYTF | TGTGCCACCAGCAGAGCCGTCTCGACAGGGAATGGCTACACCTTC
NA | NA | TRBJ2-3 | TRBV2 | CASRRSSFDTQYF | TGTGCCAGCCGAAGATCCTCCTTTGATACGCAGTATTTT
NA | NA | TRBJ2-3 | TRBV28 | CASSFGGTADTQYF | TGTGCCAGCAGTTTCGGCGGGACGGCAGATACGCAGTATTTT
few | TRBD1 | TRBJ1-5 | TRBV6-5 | CASSQADRQNQPQHF | TGTGCCAGCAGCCAAGCGGACAGGCAGAATCAGCCCCAGCATTTT
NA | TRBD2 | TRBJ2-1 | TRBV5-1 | CASSSYTSGRANEQFF | TGCGCCAGCAGCTCCTACACTAGCGGGAGGGCCAATGAGCAGTTCTTC
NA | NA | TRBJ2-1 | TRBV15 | CATSRPYNEQFF | TGTGCCACCAGCAGACCCTACAATGAGCAGTTCTTC
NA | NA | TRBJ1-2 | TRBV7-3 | CASSLGEDYGYTF | TGTGCCAGCAGCCTTGGAGAGGACTATGGCTACACCTTC
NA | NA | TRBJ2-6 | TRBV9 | CASSKSLQGRAGANVLTF | TGTGCCAGCAGCAAATCATTACAGGGTCGGGCTGGGGCCAACGTCCTGACTTTC
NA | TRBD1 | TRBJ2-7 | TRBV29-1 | CSVEDDRAYEQYF | TGCAGCGTTGAAGACGACAGGGCCTACGAGCAGTACTTC
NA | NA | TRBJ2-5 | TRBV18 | CASSPPAGGQETQYF | TGTGCCAGCTCACCTCCGGCGGGCGGGCAAGAGACCCAGTACTTC
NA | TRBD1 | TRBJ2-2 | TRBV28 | CASSRRTGAIGELFF | TGTGCCAGCAGTCGTCGGACAGGGGCAATCGGGGAGCTGTTTTTT
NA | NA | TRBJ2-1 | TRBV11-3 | CASSQHRQGNLVEQFF | TGTGCCAGCAGCCAACACAGGCAGGGGAATCTCGTTGAGCAGTTCTTC
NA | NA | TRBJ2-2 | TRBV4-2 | CASSQEGQGDGELFF | TGTGCCAGCAGCCAAGAAGGTCAGGGCGACGGGGAGCTGTTTTTT
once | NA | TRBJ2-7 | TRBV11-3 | CASSLGLGMREQYF | TGTGCCAGCAGCTTAGGTTTGGGGATGCGGGAGCAGTACTTC
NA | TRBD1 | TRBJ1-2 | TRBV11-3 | CASSPPRDSQFHYGYTF | TGTGCCAGCAGCCCCCCCCGGGACAGTCAGTTCCATTATGGCTACACCTTC
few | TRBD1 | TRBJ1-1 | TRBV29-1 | CSVRSETGYTEAFF | TGCAGCGTCCGGTCAGAGACAGGGTACACTGAAGCTTTCTTT
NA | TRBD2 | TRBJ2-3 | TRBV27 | CASSFLAGVSTDTQYF | TGTGCCAGCAGTTTCTTAGCGGGGGTTAGCACAGATACGCAGTATTTT
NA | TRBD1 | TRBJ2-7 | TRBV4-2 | CASSQDPGTGDEQYF | TGTGCCAGCAGCCAAGATCCCGGGACAGGGGACGAGCAGTACTTC
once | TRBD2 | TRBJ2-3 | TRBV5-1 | CASSFSGGRSDTQYF | TGCGCCAGCAGCTTCTCGGGAGGGCGGTCAGATACGCAGTATTTT
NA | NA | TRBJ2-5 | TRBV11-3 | CASSFRTVETQYF | TGTGCCAGCAGCTTCCGGACGGTAGAGACCCAGTACTTC
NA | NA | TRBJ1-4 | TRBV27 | CASSLGGRGEKLFF | TGTGCCAGCAGCCTGGGGGGGAGGGGTGAAAAACTGTTTTTT
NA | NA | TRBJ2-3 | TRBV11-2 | CASSGTSSTDTQYF | TGTGCCAGCAGCGGAACCTCTAGCACAGATACGCAGTATTTT
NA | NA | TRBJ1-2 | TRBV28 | CASSLRSYGYTF | TGTGCCAGCAGTTTACGGTCCTATGGCTACACCTTC
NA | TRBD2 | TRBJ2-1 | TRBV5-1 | CASSQLGGSGVNNEQFF | TGCGCCAGCAGCCAATTGGGCGGTAGCGGGGTAAACAATGAGCAGTTCTTC
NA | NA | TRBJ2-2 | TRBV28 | CASSFVPGTGELFF | TGTGCCAGCAGTTTCGTCCCCGGCACCGGGGAGCTGTTTTTT
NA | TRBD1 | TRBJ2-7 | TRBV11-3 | CASSSYPGQGGTYEQYF | TGTGCCAGCAGCTCCTACCCGGGACAGGGCGGCACCTACGAGCAGTACTTC
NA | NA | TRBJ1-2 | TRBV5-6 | CASSHLGALGYTF | TGTGCCAGCAGTCACCTGGGGGCTTTGGGCTACACCTTC
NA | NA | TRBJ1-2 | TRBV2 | CASSAGVYGYTF | TGTGCCAGCAGTGCGGGAGTATATGGCTACACCTTC
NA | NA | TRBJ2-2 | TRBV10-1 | CASSVGGELFF | TGCGCCAGCAGTGTCGGCGGGGAGCTGTTTTTT
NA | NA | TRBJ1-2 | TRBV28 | CASRLQGSDGYTF | TGTGCCAGCAGATTACAGGGATCGGATGGCTACACCTTC
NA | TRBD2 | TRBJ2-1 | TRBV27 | CASSLGTSGSQGNEQFF | TGTGCCAGCAGTTTGGGGACTAGCGGGAGTCAGGGCAATGAGCAGTTCTTC
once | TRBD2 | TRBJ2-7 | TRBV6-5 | CASSYGLAGDYEQYF | TGTGCCAGCAGTTACGGGCTAGCGGGGGACTACGAGCAGTACTTC
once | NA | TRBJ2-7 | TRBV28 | CASTSGGISYEQYF | TGTGCCAGCACTTCGGGCGGTATCTCCTACGAGCAGTACTTC
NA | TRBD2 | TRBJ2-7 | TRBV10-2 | CASSESTRLAGKGGYEQYF | TGCGCCAGCAGTGAGTCGACAAGACTAGCGGGTAAAGGGGGGTACGAGCAGTACTTC
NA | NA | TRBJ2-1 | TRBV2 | CASSAYNEQFF | TGTGCCAGCAGTGCTTACAATGAGCAGTTCTTC
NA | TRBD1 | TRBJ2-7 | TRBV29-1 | CSVTGQGAGEQYF | TGCAGCGTTACGGGACAGGGGGCGGGTGAGCAGTACTTC
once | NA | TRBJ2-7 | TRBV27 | CASRSDYYEQYF | TGTGCCAGCAGATCGGATTACTACGAGCAGTACTTC